The rows below give T cell receptor beta chains drawn from one sample of a study of early T cells in non-severe SARS-CoV-2 infection. TCRdb re-derived calls from the 5' RACE reads in MiXCR, one entry per CDR3 protein. The table shows around 80,000 distinct CDR3 sequences, with around 11% occurring only once. The sequencing used whole blood, collected at baseline. The receptors were sampled from an adult who was a healthcare worker with PCR-confirmed SARS-CoV-2 infection or an uninfected control (not recorded which). Each CDR3 is given with its conserved first and last residue. D genes are given only for firm matches. Size values are once, few and many counts, or a class for expanded clones, and some rows have none.

TRBV20-1	.	many	TRBJ1-2	CSARVTNNYGYTF	TGCAGTGCTAGGGTGACAAATAACTATGGCTACACCTTC
TRBV3-1	.	.	TRBJ1-1	CASSQVFNTEAFF	TGTGCCAGCAGCCAGGTATTTAACACTGAAGCTTTCTTT
TRBV6-4	TRBD1	once	TRBJ2-2	CASSQTGDTGELFF	TGTGCCAGCAGTCAGACAGGGGACACCGGGGAGCTGTTTTTT
TRBV20-1	TRBD2	.	TRBJ2-3	CSARMSGGAADTQYF	TGCAGTGCTAGGATGAGCGGGGGGGCCGCAGATACGCAGTATTTT
TRBV6-2/TRBV6-3	.	few	TRBJ1-1	CASSETATAVFF	TGTGCCAGCAGTGAGACTGCAACCGCGGTTTTCTTT
TRBV3-1	.	.	TRBJ1-4	CASSQVATNEKLFF	TGTGCCAGCAGCCAAGTTGCAACTAATGAAAAACTGTTTTTT
TRBV27	TRBD2	many	TRBJ2-3	CASSSPSASGGAPDTQYF	TGTGCCAGCAGTTCCCCATCGGCTAGCGGGGGAGCTCCAGATACGCAGTATTTT
TRBV6-5	.	many	TRBJ1-3	CASSYGQPGNTIYF	TGTGCCAGCAGTTACGGTCAGCCTGGAAACACCATATATTTT
TRBV5-1	TRBD1	.	TRBJ1-1	CASSPGTGGRTEAFF	TGCGCCAGCAGCCCCGGGACAGGGGGCCGCACTGAAGCTTTCTTT
TRBV7-8	TRBD1	.	TRBJ1-5	CASSWGQGYQPQHF	TGTGCCAGCAGCTGGGGACAGGGTTATCAGCCCCAGCATTTT
TRBV29-1	.	many	TRBJ1-2	CSVEDYNYGYTF	TGCAGCGTTGAAGATTATAACTATGGCTACACCTTC
TRBV28	.	.	TRBJ1-2	CASTQFNYGYTF	TGTGCCAGCACTCAATTCAACTATGGCTACACCTTC
TRBV20-1	.	.	TRBJ1-6	CSARRTDNSPLHF	TGCAGTGCTAGACGGACTGATAATTCACCCCTCCACTTT
TRBV7-9	.	few	TRBJ2-5	CASSSGFGLQETQYF	TGTGCCAGCAGCTCGGGGTTTGGACTACAAGAGACCCAGTACTTC
TRBV6-1	TRBD1	many	TRBJ1-2	CASSVRGQLYGYTF	TGTGCCAGCAGTGTGCGGGGACAGCTCTATGGCTACACCTTC
TRBV10-2	TRBD1	few	TRBJ1-5	CASGPKTGVHQPQHF	TGCGCCAGCGGTCCCAAGACAGGGGTTCATCAGCCCCAGCATTTT
TRBV5-1	TRBD1	.	TRBJ1-2	CASSLKSTGYGYTF	TGCGCCAGCAGCTTGAAGTCGACAGGGTATGGCTACACCTTC
TRBV18	.	few	TRBJ1-4	CASSPFADSEKLFF	TGTGCCAGCTCACCTTTTGCGGACAGCGAAAAACTGTTTTTT
TRBV5-6	TRBD1	.	TRBJ1-6	CASSSNRGQNSPLHF	TGTGCCAGCAGCTCCAACAGGGGACAAAATTCACCCCTCCACTTT
TRBV20-1	TRBD1	few	TRBJ2-1	CSASGWDSQFF	TGCAGTGCTAGTGGATGGGACAGCCAGTTCTTC
TRBV2	.	few	TRBJ1-1	CAGRVQTNTEAFF	TGTGCCGGCAGGGTCCAGACCAACACTGAAGCTTTCTTT
TRBV27	.	.	TRBJ1-1	CASGRGLNTEAFF	TGTGCCAGCGGCCGTGGTCTGAACACTGAAGCTTTCTTT
TRBV20-1	.	many	TRBJ2-7	CSARDWQGTYEQYF	TGCAGTGCTAGAGATTGGCAGGGGACATACGAGCAGTACTTC
TRBV7-9	TRBD1	few	TRBJ2-5	CASSIPGGAETQYF	TGTGCCAGCAGCATACCAGGGGGCGCGGAGACCCAGTACTTC
TRBV29-1	.	few	TRBJ2-3	CSVVLDSPDTQYF	TGCAGCGTTGTCCTAGATTCTCCAGATACGCAGTATTTT
TRBV18	TRBD1	few	TRBJ1-3	CASSPYGTGRGNTIYF	TGTGCCAGCTCACCATACGGGACAGGGCGTGGAAACACCATATATTTT
TRBV5-5	TRBD1	many	TRBJ2-1	CASSFALTGARNEQFF	TGTGCCAGCAGCTTCGCCCTGACAGGGGCGCGCAATGAGCAGTTCTTC
TRBV6-6	.	.	TRBJ1-4	CASSKSTGWEAEKLFF	TGTGCCAGCAGTAAGAGCACTGGGTGGGAGGCTGAAAAACTGTTTTTT
TRBV29-1	.	.	TRBJ1-1	CSVEDEVFGTEAFF	TGCAGCGTTGAAGATGAGGTCTTTGGCACTGAAGCTTTCTTT
TRBV5-1	TRBD2	.	TRBJ2-3	CASGLAGASTDTQYF	TGCGCCAGCGGACTAGCGGGGGCTAGCACAGATACGCAGTATTTT
TRBV4-1	.	few	TRBJ2-3	CASSQPWPQTTDTQYF	TGCGCCAGCAGCCAACCCTGGCCCCAAACCACAGATACGCAGTATTTT